The 30 T cell receptor beta chains below were found in one sample sequenced in a study of OX40 agonist ivuxolimab in advanced cancers. TCRdb's copy holds only in-frame clones and misses some; the assay was immunoSEQ multiplex PCR. Among approximately 130,000 clones listed, around 93% were seen once. Source: CD4+ or CD8+ T cells sorted from blood, taken in a trial of the OX40 agonist ivuxolimab. The receptor source for this set is an adult with an advanced solid tumor such as melanoma, head and neck, liver or kidney cancer.

The chain carries TRBV13 and TRBJ1-4; D possibly corresponds to TRBD1 (6 bases). The CDR3 is 15 residues long. The germline V and J ends were trimmed by 5 bases and 7 bases, with 17 bases remaining between them. Germline V gene sequence: CDR1 PRHDT, CDR2 FYEKMQ (reference sequence). CDR3 residues: CASSLRGGGGEKLFF. Here the CDR3 DNA reads TGTGCCAGCAGCCTGAGGGGGGGCGGCGGTGAAAAACTGTTTTTT.

V is TRBV7-2 and J is TRBJ1-5; TRBD1 is a possible D gene (5 bases). CDR1 and CDR2 (germline): SGHTA, FQGNSA. V was shortened by 0 bases and J by 6 bases, with 12 bases between the two germline ends. This CDR3 has 15 residues. The CDR3 coding sequence is TGTGCCAGCAGCTTAGCGCAGGGCGGGAGTCAGCCCCAGCATTTT. Protein sequence: CASSLAQGGSQPQHF.

CDR3 nucleotide sequence: TGTGCCAGCAGCTTAGCCCTTGGGGGGGGGACTGAAGCTTTCTTT. It codes for CASSLALGGGTEAFF. The rearrangement uses TRBV11-2 and TRBJ1-1; tentatively, D is TRBD1 (5 bases). In germline, CDR1 is SGHAT, CDR2 FQNNGV. The CDR3 extends over 15 amino acids. With 1 base removed from V and 5 bases from J, the gap between germline ends came to 14 bases. The whole variable domain, remainder taken from reference TRBV11-2 and TRBJ1-1, is EAGVAQSPRYKIIEKRQSVAFWCNPISGHATLYWYQQILGQGPKLLIQFQNNGVVDDSQLPKDRFSAERLKGVDSTLKIQPAKLEDSAVYLCASSLALGGGTEAFFGQGTRLTVV.

The gene calls are TRBV18 and TRBJ2-2, with D possibly being TRBD1 or TRBD2 (5 bases each). This CDR3 has 17 amino acids. Germline V gene lookup returns CDR1 KGHSH and CDR2 LQKENI. The V end lost 2 bases, the J end lost 6 bases, and 19 bases lay between the germline ends. DNA for the CDR3: TGTGCCAGCTCACCAAATGAGCCAGGGACGACCCCCGGGGAGCTGTTTTTT. It is translated as CASSPNEPGTTPGELFF.

This chain joins TRBV10-3 and TRBJ2-3; 9 bases agree with TRBD1. After removal of 10 bases from V and 2 bases from J, the junction contained 4 bases not matched to a gene. The CDR3 runs 13 residues. Germline CDR1 ENHRY, CDR2 SYGVKD. CDR3 amino acids: CATGTGNTDTQYF. Written as DNA, the CDR3 is TGTGCCACCGGGACAGGGAACACAGATACGCAGTATTTT.

V gene TRBV7-9 combines with J gene TRBJ1-1; 8 positions match TRBD1. Germline CDR1 is SEHNR and CDR2 is FQNEAQ (reference sequence). The CDR3 runs to 18 residues. With 3 bases clipped from V and 5 bases from J, the junction kept 17 bases outside the gene matches. CDR3 DNA: TGTGCCAGCAGCTTGTCTAGGGCAGGGGGCCCCCTTACGACTGAAGCTTTCTTT. Encoded protein: CASSLSRAGGPLTTEAFF.

The rearrangement joins TRBV6-6 to TRBJ1-5; D may be TRBD1 (5 bases). This CDR3 spans 14 amino acids. Germline values: CDR1 MNHNY, CDR2 SVGAGI (reference sequence). The V end was cut by 7 bases, the J end by 7 bases, with 17 bases between. The CDR3 here is CASTHQGLGQPQHF. The CDR3, as DNA: TGTGCCAGCACCCACCAGGGCTTGGGGCAGCCCCAGCATTTT.

The chain joins TRBV5-6 to TRBJ2-3; D may be TRBD1 (6 bases). CDR1 and CDR2 (germline): SGHDT, YYEEEE. The CDR3 has 15 residues. The V end lost 0 bases, the J end lost 7 bases, and 15 bases lay between the germline ends. CDR3 protein: CASSLGTIGGYTQYF. The CDR3 nucleotides read TGTGCCAGCAGCTTGGGGACCATAGGGGGTTATACGCAGTATTTT.

The chain recombines TRBV9 with TRBJ1-3; D may be TRBD1 (5 bases). The V and J ends lost 6 bases and 4 bases respectively, with 11 bases between them. This CDR3 has 13 amino acids. Looked up from germline, CDR1 is SGDLS and CDR2 is YYNGEE. The CDR3 loop reads CASTLGGGNTIYF. The DNA for the CDR3 is TGTGCCAGCACCCTCGGGGGGGGAAACACCATATATTTT.

This chain links TRBV6-5 with TRBJ1-2, with D hard to call. V was cut by 6 bases and J by 0 bases, with 11 bases left in between. From germline, CDR1 is MNHEY and CDR2 SVGAGI. This CDR3 contains 14 residues. For the CDR3, the DNA is TGTGCCAGCAGAGCAGGCCTAGCTAACTATGGCTACACCTTC. This gives the protein CASRAGLANYGYTF.

The V call is TRBV6-5, the J call TRBJ2-5; D gene unclear. The V end lost 5 bases, the J end lost 2 bases, and 12 bases lay between the germline ends. This CDR3 is built from 14 residues. Germline lookup yields CDR1 MNHEY and CDR2 SVGAGI. The CDR3 loop is CASSVGYDQETQYF. The CDR3 bases are TGTGCCAGCAGTGTAGGGTATGATCAAGAGACCCAGTACTTC.

The rearrangement uses TRBV4-1 and TRBJ1-1; 7 bases are shared with TRBD1. Losses at the gene ends were 4 bases for V and 10 bases for J; bases not matched to a gene: 9. Germline assignment: CDR1 MGHRA and CDR2 YSYEKL. The CDR3 loop spans 13 amino acids. The CDR3 sequence is CASSLPQGRSAFF. CDR3 coding DNA: TGCGCCAGCAGCCTTCCACAGGGGAGATCAGCTTTCTTT.

The CDR3 bases are TGTGCCAGCAACTCGGGACAGGGGATCTACGAGCAGTACTTC. This codes for CASNSGQGIYEQYF. This chain uses TRBV28 with TRBJ2-7; 10 bases map to TRBD1. The J segment lost 3 bases and the V segment lost 7 bases, leaving 6 bases of the junction unmatched. CDR1 and CDR2 from the germline V gene are MDHEN and SYDVKM. The CDR3 extends over 14 amino acids. The full variable domain, completed using reference TRBV28 and TRBJ2-7, is DVKVTQSSRYLVKRTGEKVFLECVQDMDHENMFWYRQDPGLGLRLIYFSYDVKMKEKGDIPEGYSVSREKKERFSLILESASTNQTSMYLCASNSGQGIYEQYFGPGTRLTVT.

The CDR3 DNA reads TGTGCCAGCAGCTTGGGGTTTTCTGGAAACACCATATATTTT. As protein: CASSLGFSGNTIYF. The chain has TRBV11-2 and TRBJ1-3; D unresolved. This CDR3 has 14 amino acids. Per the germline V gene, CDR1 is SGHAT and CDR2 is FQNNGV. Trimming pared 3 bases from V and 1 base from J, leaving 7 bases between.

To note about this clone: A read error may produce the germline difference seen at one junction end. The chain recombines TRBV28 with TRBJ2-7; no firm D call. The CDR3 is made up of 12 amino acids. From germline, CDR1 is MDHEN and CDR2 SYDVKM. DNA of the CDR3: TGTGCCACCAGTTGGTGGGTAGGTGAGCAGTACTTC. Its translation: CATSWWVGEQYF.

The J gene is TRBJ1-3, the V gene TRBV6-5; D remains unclear. CDR1 and CDR2 (germline): MNHEY, SVGAGI. The CDR3 sequence is 15 residues long. The V end lost 2 bases, the J end lost 0 bases, and 8 bases lay between the germline ends. As DNA, the CDR3 is TGTGCCAGCAGTTACGGGCAGAACTCTGGAAACACCATATATTTT. Translation gives CASSYGQNSGNTIYF.

This clone was detected once. The V and J genes are TRBV5-8 and TRBJ2-3, with 8 bases that match TRBD2. Germline lookup yields CDR1 SGHTS and CDR2 YDEGEE. V lost 4 bases to trimming and J lost 4 bases; unmatched junction nucleotides: 11. The CDR3 covers 16 residues. In nucleotides, the CDR3 is TGTGCCAGCAGCCCGGGGGGGAGAGGGTTCGCAGATACGCAGTATTTT. This codes for CASSPGGRGFADTQYF. The entire variable domain, with the rest obtained from reference TRBV5-8 and TRBJ2-3, is as follows: EAGVTQSPTHLIKTRGQQATLRCSPISGHTSVYWYQQALGLGLQFLLWYDEGEERNRGNFPPRFSGRQFPNYSSELNVNALELEDSALYLCASSPGGRGFADTQYFGPGTRLTVL.

The V gene is TRBV28, the J gene TRBJ2-7; D gene ambiguous. The length of the CDR3 is 12 residues. Trimming pared 6 bases from V and 2 bases from J, leaving 8 bases between. Germline CDR1 and CDR2: MDHEN and SYDVKM. The CDR3 coding sequence is TGTGCCAGCAGCTTACAGCCCTACGAGCAGTACTTC. This encodes CASSLQPYEQYF.

This chain links TRBV6-1 with TRBJ2-5; TRBD1 or TRBD2 may be the D gene (5 bases each). The CDR3 extends over 17 amino acids. Trimming removed 2 bases at V and 1 base at J, with 17 bases between. CDR1 MNHNS and CDR2 SASEGT come from the germline V gene. CDR3 amino acids: CASSEWVRQGVQETQYF. The CDR3 coding sequence is TGTGCCAGCAGTGAATGGGTCAGGCAGGGAGTCCAAGAGACCCAGTACTTC.

The chain recombines TRBV5-3 with TRBJ2-3, with TRBD2 identical over 12 bases. TRBV5-3 is an ORF; its function is uncertain. This CDR3 has 17 amino acids. Trimming at V came to 2 bases and at J to 2 bases, leaving 6 bases not matched to a gene. The CDR3 reads CARSFLRLAGDTDTQYF. As DNA, the CDR3 is TGTGCCAGAAGCTTCTTACGACTAGCGGGAGACACAGATACGCAGTATTTT.

The chain recombines TRBV28 with TRBJ2-1, with TRBD1 as a possible D gene (6 bases). Germline V gives CDR1 MDHEN, CDR2 SYDVKM. V shed 5 bases and J shed 7 bases, with 27 bases lying between them. CDR3 length: 18 residues. CDR3 loop: CASSPSVGLGTLLNEQFF. The CDR3 nucleotides are TGTGCCAGCAGTCCCTCCGTGGGCCTGGGGACACTGCTGAATGAGCAGTTCTTC.

CDR3 in DNA: TGTGCCAGCAGGTTGGGGGGGCCTCTGGAGGAGCAGTACTTC. It codes for CASRLGGPLEEQYF. The chain joins TRBV7-9 to TRBJ2-7; possible D gene TRBD2, 7 bases. Germline V gives CDR1 SEHNR, CDR2 FQNEAQ (reference sequence). This CDR3 is 14 amino acids long. V lost 6 bases and J 7 bases, leaving 19 bases between the germline ends. The entire variable domain, with the rest obtained from reference TRBV7-9 and TRBJ2-7, is as follows: DTGVSQNPRHKITKRGQNVTFRCDPISEHNRLYWYRQTLGQGPEFLTYFQNEAQLEKSRLLSDRFSAERPKGSFSTLEIQRTEQGDSAMYLCASRLGGPLEEQYFGPGTRLTVT.

CDR3 sequence: CASSWRPGTRTGELFF. The CDR3, as DNA: TGCGCCAGCAGCTGGAGACCGGGGACTAGAACCGGGGAGCTGTTTTTT. V and J are TRBV5-1 and TRBJ2-2; 8 nucleotides match TRBD2. Losses at the gene ends were 3 bases for V and 5 bases for J; bases not matched to a gene: 9. The germline V gene encodes CDR1 SGHRS and CDR2 YFSETQ. The CDR3 covers 16 residues.

This clone has a single count. The chain combines TRBV19 with TRBJ2-2; D might be TRBD2 (6 bases). This CDR3 is 15 amino acids long. Germline V gene lookup returns CDR1 LNHDA and CDR2 SQIVND (reference sequence). The V gene lost 4 bases and the J gene lost 1 base, with 10 bases spanning the gap. CDR3 sequence: CASSTGLVNTGELFF. The CDR3 DNA reads as TGTGCCAGTAGTACGGGACTCGTGAACACCGGGGAGCTGTTTTTT.

This sequence joins TRBV28 and TRBJ1-4, with unresolved D. This CDR3 spans 15 amino acids. V was pared by 7 bases and J by 8 bases, with 20 bases between. Germline assignment: CDR1 MDHEN and CDR2 SYDVKM. The DNA of the CDR3 is TGTGCCAGCACCGACCCCACGCGGGCAGAGGAAAAACTGTTTTTT. This codes for CASTDPTRAEEKLFF. The full variable domain, rest sourced from reference TRBV28 and TRBJ1-4, is DVKVTQSSRYLVKRTGEKVFLECVQDMDHENMFWYRQDPGLGLRLIYFSYDVKMKEKGDIPEGYSVSREKKERFSLILESASTNQTSMYLCASTDPTRAEEKLFFGSGTQLSVL.

This clone was picked up one time. Here the CDR3 reads CASSKEALRGYGYTF. The CDR3 DNA reads TGTGCCAGCAGCAAAGAGGCCCTACGGGGCTATGGCTACACCTTC. V is TRBV21-1 and J is TRBJ1-2. TRBV21-1 corresponds to a pseudogene. The CDR3 consists of 15 residues.

This clone was observed a single time. V usage is TRBV27 and J usage is TRBJ1-5; D uncertain. There are 16 residues in the CDR3. Between the trimmed V and J ends, which lost 0 bases and 2 bases, there was a span of 11 bases. From germline, CDR1 is MNHEY and CDR2 SMNVEV (reference sequence). CDR3 bases: TGTGCCAGCAGTTTATCCGCTGCTGGAGGCAATCAGCCCCAGCATTTT. Protein sequence: CASSLSAAGGNQPQHF.

The gene calls are TRBV4-2 and TRBJ2-5, with 10 bases aligning to TRBD2. Losses at the gene ends were 2 bases for V and 11 bases for J; bases not matched to a gene: 11. CDR1 is LGHNA, CDR2 YNFKEQ, per germline. The CDR3 runs 15 residues. In nucleotides, the CDR3 is TGTGCCAGCAGCCAAAGTCAGCGGGAGGGGAGGGAGCAGTACTTC. Translated: CASSQSQREGREQYF.

The chain carries TRBV30 and TRBJ1-3, with 7 bases fitting TRBD1. Looked up from germline, CDR1 is GTSNPN and CDR2 is SVGIG (reference sequence). Trimming took 4 bases from V and 2 from J; bases not matched to a gene: 5. The CDR3 loop spans 14 amino acids. The CDR3: CAWNSGTAGNTIYF. In DNA form, the CDR3 reads TGTGCCTGGAATTCCGGGACAGCTGGAAACACCATATATTTT.

The chain recombines TRBV19 with TRBJ1-2; D is perhaps TRBD1 (6 bases). The V gene's germline CDR1 is LNHDA and CDR2 SQIVND (reference sequence). This CDR3 has 18 amino acids. The V and J ends lost 0 bases and 2 bases respectively, with 19 bases between them. CDR3: CASSIDLFIGQGNYGYTF. The CDR3 bases are TGTGCCAGTAGTATAGATCTTTTCATAGGGCAGGGGAACTATGGCTACACCTTC.